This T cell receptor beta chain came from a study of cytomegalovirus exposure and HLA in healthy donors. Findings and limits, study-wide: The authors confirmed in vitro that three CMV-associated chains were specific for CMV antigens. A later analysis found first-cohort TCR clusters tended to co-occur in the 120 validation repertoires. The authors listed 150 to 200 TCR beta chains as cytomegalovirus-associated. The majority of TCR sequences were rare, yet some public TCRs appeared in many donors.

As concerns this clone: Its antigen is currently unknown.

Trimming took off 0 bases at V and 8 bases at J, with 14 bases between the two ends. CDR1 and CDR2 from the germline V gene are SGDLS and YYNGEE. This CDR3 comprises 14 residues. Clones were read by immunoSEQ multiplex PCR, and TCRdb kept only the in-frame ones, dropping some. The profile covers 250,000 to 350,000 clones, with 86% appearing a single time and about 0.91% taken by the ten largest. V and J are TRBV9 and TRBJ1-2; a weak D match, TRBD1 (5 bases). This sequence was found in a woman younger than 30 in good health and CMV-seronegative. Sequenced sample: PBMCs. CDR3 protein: CASSVGQGSQGYTF. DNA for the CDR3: TGTGCCAGCAGCGTAGGGCAGGGCTCCCAGGGCTACACCTTC. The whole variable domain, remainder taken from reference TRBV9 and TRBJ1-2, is DSGVTQTPKHLITATGQRVTLRCSPRSGDLSVYWYQQSLDQGLQFLIQYYNGEERAKGNILERFSAQQFPDLHSELNLSSLELGDSALYFCASSVGQGSQGYTFGSGTRLTVV.